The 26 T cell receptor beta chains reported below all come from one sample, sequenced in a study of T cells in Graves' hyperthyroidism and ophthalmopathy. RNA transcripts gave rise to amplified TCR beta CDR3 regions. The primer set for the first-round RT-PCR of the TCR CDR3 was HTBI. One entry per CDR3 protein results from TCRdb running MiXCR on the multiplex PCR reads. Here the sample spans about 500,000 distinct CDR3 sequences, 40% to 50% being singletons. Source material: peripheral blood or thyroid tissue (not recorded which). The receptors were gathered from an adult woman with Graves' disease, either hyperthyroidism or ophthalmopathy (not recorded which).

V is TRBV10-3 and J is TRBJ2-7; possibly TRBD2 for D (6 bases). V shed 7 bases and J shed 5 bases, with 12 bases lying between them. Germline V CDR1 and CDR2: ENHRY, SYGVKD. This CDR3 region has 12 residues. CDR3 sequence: CAINGGRDEQYF. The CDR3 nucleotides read TGTGCCATCAACGGAGGGCGTGACGAGCAGTACTTC.

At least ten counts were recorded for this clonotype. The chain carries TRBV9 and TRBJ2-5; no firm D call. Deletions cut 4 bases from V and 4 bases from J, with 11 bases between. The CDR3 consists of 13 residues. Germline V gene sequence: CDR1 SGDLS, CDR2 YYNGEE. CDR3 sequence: CASSLAYGETQYF. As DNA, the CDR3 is TGTGCCAGCAGCCTTGCTTACGGAGAGACCCAGTACTTC. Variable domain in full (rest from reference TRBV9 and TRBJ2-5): DSGVTQTPKHLITATGQRVTLRCSPRSGDLSVYWYQQSLDQGLQFLIQYYNGEERAKGNILERFSAQQFPDLHSELNLSSLELGDSALYFCASSLAYGETQYFGPGTRLLVL.

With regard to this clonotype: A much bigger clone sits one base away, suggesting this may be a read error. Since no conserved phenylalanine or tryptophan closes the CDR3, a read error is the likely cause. CDR3 in DNA: TGTGCCAGCAGCTTATACCGAGGACGGAGCACCGGGGAGCTGTTTATT. Translating it yields CASSLYRGRSTGELFI. This chain joins TRBV7-2 and TRBJ2-2; D remains unclear. CDR1 and CDR2 from the germline V gene are SGHTA and FQGNSA. The CDR3 spans 16 residues. Trimming removed 2 bases at V and 4 bases at J, with 14 bases between.

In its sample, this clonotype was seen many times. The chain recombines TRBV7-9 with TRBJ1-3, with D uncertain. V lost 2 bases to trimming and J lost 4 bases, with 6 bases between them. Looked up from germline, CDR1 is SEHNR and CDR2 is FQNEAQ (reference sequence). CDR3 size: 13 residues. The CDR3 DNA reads TGTGCCAGCAGCTTAATACAGGGAAACACCATATATTTT. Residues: CASSLIQGNTIYF. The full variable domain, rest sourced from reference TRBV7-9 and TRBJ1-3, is DTGVSQNPRHKITKRGQNVTFRCDPISEHNRLYWYRQTLGQGPEFLTYFQNEAQLEKSRLLSDRFSAERPKGSFSTLEIQRTEQGDSAMYLCASSLIQGNTIYFGEGSWLTVV.

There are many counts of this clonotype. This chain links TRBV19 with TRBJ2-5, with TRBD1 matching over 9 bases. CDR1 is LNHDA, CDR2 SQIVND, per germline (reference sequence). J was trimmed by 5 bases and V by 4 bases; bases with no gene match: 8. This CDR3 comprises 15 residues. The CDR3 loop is CASSTGTGPQETQYF. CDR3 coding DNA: TGTGCCAGTAGTACCGGGACAGGGCCCCAGGAGACCCAGTACTTC.

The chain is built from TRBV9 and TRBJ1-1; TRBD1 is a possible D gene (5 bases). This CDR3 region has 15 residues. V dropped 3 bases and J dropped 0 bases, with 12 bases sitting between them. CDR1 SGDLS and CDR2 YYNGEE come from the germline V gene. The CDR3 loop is CASSGHRNMNTEAFF. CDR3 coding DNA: TGTGCCAGCAGCGGTCACAGGAATATGAACACTGAAGCTTTCTTT.

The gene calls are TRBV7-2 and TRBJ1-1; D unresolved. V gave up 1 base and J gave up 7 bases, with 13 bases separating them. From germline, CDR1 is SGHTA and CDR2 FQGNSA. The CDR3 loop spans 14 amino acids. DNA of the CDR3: TGTGCCAGCAGCTTAGTTGCGGGCAGGAGTGAAGCTTTCTTT. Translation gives CASSLVAGRSEAFF.

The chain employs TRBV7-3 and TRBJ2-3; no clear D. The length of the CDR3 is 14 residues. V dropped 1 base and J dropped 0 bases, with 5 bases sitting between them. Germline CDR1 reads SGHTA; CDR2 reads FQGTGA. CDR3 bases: TGTGCCAGCAGCTTAATGCACAGCACAGATACGCAGTATTTT. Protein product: CASSLMHSTDTQYF. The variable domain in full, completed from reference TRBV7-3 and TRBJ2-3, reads GAGVSQTPSNKVTEKGKYVELRCDPISGHTALYWYRQSLGQGPEFLIYFQGTGAADDSGLPNDRFFAVRPEGSVSTLKIQRTERGDSAVYLCASSLMHSTDTQYFGPGTRLTVL.

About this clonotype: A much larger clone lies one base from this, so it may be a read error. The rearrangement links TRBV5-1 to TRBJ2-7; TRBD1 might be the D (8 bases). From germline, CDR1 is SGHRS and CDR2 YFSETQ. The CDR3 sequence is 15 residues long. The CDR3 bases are TGCGCCAGCAGCTCGACAGGGGACTACTCCTACGAGCACTACTTC. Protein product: CASSSTGDYSYEHYF.

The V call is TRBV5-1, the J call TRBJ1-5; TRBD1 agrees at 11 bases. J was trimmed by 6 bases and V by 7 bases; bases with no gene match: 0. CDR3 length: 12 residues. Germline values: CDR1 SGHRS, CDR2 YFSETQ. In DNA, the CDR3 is TGCGCCAGCGGACAGGGGGCTCAGCCCCAGCATTTT. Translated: CASGQGAQPQHF.

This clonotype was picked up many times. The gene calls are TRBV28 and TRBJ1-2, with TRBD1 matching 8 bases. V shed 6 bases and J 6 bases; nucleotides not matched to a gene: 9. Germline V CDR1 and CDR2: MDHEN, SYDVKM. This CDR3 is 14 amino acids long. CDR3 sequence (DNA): TGTGCCAGCAGCTCTCCGGGACAGGTGAATGGCTACACCTTC. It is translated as CASSSPGQVNGYTF.

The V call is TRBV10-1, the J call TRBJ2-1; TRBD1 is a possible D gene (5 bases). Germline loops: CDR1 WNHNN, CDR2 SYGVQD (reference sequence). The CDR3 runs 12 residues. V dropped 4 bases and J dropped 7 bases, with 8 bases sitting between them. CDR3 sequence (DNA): TGCGCCAGCAGTGCTAGGGGAAATGAGCAGTTCTTC. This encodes CASSARGNEQFF.

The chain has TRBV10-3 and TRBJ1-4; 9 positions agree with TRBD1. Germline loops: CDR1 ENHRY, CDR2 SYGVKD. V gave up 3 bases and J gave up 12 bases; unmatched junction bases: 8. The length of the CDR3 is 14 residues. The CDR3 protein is CAISDPGQGLELFF. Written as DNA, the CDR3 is TGTGCCATCAGTGATCCGGGACAGGGTTTGGAACTGTTTTTT.

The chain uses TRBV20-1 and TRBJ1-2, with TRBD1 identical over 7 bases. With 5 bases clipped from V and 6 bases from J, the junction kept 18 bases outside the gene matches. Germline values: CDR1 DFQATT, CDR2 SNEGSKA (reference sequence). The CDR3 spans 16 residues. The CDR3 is CSAQTGDTSGDDGYTF. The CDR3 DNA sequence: TGCAGTGCTCAAACAGGGGACACTTCCGGGGACGATGGCTACACCTTC.

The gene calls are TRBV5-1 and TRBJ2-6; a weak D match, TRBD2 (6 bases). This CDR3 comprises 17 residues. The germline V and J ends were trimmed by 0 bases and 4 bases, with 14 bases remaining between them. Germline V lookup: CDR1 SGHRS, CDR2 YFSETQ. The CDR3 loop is CASSLVLAGSGANVLTF. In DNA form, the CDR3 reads TGCGCCAGCAGCTTGGTACTAGCCGGCTCGGGGGCCAACGTCCTGACTTTC.

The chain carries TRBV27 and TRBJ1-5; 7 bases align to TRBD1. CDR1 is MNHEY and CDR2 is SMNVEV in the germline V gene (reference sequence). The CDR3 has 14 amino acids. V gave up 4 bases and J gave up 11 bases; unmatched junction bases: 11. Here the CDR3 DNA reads TGTGCCAGCAGTTCGTGGCAGGGGGAAAGGACCCAGCATTTT. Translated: CASSSWQGERTQHF.

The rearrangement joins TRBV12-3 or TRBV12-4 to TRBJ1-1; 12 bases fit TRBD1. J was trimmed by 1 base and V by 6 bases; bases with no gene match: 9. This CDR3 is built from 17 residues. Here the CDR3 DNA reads TGTGCCAGCAGCTGGGACAGGGGGCGGCCGGGGAACACTGAAGCTTTCTTT. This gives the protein CASSWDRGRPGNTEAFF.

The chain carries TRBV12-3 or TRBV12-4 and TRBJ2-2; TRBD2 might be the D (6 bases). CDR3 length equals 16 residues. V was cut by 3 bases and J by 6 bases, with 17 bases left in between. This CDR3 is CASSFGGRRGAGELFF. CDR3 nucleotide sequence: TGTGCCAGCAGTTTCGGTGGGAGGAGAGGCGCCGGGGAGCTGTTTTTT.

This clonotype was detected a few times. The CDR3 DNA reads TGTGCCAGCAGCTTCGCCTACCCGGGACAGGGAGTGAGCACTGAAGCTTTCTTT. Translation gives CASSFAYPGQGVSTEAFF. The V and J genes are TRBV7-2 and TRBJ1-1; 9 nucleotides line up with TRBD1. Germline-derived CDR1 and CDR2 are SGHTA and FQGNSA. The CDR3 is 18 amino acids. With 3 bases clipped from V and 4 bases from J, the junction kept 15 bases outside the gene matches.

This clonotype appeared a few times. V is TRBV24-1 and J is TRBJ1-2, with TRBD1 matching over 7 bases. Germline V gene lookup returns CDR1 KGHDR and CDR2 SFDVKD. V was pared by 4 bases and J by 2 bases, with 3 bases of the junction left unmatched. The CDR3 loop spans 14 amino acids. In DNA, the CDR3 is TGTGCCACCAGTGACCCGGACAGGAACTATGGCTACACCTTC. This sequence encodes CATSDPDRNYGYTF.

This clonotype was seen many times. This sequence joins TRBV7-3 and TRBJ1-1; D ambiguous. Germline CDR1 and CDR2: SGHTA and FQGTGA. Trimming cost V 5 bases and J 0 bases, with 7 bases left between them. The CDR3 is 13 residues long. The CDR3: CASSLQMNTEAFF. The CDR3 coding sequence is TGTGCCAGCAGCCTCCAGATGAACACTGAAGCTTTCTTT.

DNA for the CDR3: TGCAGCGTTGAGGGGGACGTTCATGGCTACACCTTC. This encodes CSVEGDVHGYTF. The J gene is TRBJ1-2, the V gene TRBV29-1, with D possibly matching TRBD1 (5 bases). CDR1 SQVTM and CDR2 ANQGSEA come from the germline V gene. The CDR3 runs 12 residues. V lost 3 bases and J 6 bases, leaving 11 bases between the germline ends.

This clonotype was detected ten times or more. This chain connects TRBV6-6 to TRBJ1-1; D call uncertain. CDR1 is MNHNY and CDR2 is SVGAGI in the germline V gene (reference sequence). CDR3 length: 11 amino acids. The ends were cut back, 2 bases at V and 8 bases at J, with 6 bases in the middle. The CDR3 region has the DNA TGTGCCAGCAGTTACCCGAGCGAAGCTTTCTTT. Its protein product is CASSYPSEAFF.

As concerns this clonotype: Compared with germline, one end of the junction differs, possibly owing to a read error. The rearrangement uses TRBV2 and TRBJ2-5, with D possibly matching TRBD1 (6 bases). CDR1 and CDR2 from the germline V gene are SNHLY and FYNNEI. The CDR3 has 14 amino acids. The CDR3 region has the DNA TGTGCCAGCAGTAAGGACAGAAACCAAAAGACCCAGTACTTC. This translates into CASSKDRNQKTQYF.

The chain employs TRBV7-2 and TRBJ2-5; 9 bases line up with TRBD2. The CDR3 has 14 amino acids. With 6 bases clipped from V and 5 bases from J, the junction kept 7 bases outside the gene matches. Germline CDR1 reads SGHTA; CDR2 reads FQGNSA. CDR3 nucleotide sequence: TGTGCCAGCAGGAAAGGCGGGGGGGCGGAGACCCAGTACTTC. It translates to CASRKGGGAETQYF.

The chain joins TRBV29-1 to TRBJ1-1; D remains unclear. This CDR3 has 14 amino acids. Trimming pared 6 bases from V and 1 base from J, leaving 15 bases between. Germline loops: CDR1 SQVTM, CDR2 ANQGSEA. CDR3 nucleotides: TGCAGCGTCCGTGGAGGGTCCCCGAACACTGAAGCTTTCTTT. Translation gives CSVRGGSPNTEAFF. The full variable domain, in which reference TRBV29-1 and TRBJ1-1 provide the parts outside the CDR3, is SAVISQKPSRDICQRGTSLTIQCQVDSQVTMMFWYRQQPGQSLTLIATANQGSEATYESGFVIDKFPISRPNLTFSTLTVSNMSPEDSSIYLCSVRGGSPNTEAFFGQGTRLTVV.